The 16 T cell receptor beta chains below all came from one sample that was sequenced in a study of T-cell reconstitution after alpha-beta-depleted transplantation in children. Researchers prepared the TCRbeta library using unique molecular identifiers, the study reports. TCRdb itself ran the PCR reads through MiXCR, one entry per CDR3 protein. Found here are 250,000 to 300,000 distinct CDR3 sequences, around 10% of them singletons; the top ten hold roughly 7%. The specimen comprised PBMCs, sampled before TCRalphabeta/CD19-depleted stem cell transplant. The receptors shown here come from a boy younger than two with acute myeloid leukemia, due to receive a stem cell transplant.

The chain is built from TRBV6-1 and TRBJ2-7, with D hard to call. V was pared by 4 bases and J by 3 bases, with 10 bases between. Germline CDR1 reads MNHNS; CDR2 reads SASEGT. CDR3 length equals 13 residues. The CDR3 loop reads CASSATGDYEQYF. The CDR3 coding sequence is TGTGCCAGCAGTGCAACTGGGGACTACGAGCAGTACTTC.

The sample holds many counts of this clonotype. V gene TRBV7-2 combines with J gene TRBJ2-7; 11 positions match TRBD1. Germline values: CDR1 SGHTA, CDR2 FQGNSA. The V gene end was trimmed by 3 bases and the J gene end by 4 bases; junction bases not matched to a gene: 5. The CDR3 contains 15 residues. The CDR3 DNA sequence: TGTGCCAGCAGCTTCCGGGACAGGGGGATGTACGAGCAGTACTTC. It encodes CASSFRDRGMYEQYF.

This clonotype was detected many times. The chain is built from TRBV27 and TRBJ2-7; 7 bases line up with TRBD1. Germline CDR1 and CDR2: MNHEY and SMNVEV (reference sequence). The CDR3 length is 12 residues. Trimming cost V 4 bases and J 6 bases; bases outside gene matches: 3. This CDR3 is CASSSGTAEQYF. For the CDR3, the DNA is TGTGCCAGCAGTTCCGGGACAGCCGAGCAGTACTTC.

This clonotype occurred many times. The chain joins TRBV20-1 to TRBJ2-6; D not resolved. Germline CDR1 reads DFQATT; CDR2 reads SNEGSKA (reference sequence). The CDR3 extends over 13 amino acids. Trimming stripped 3 bases from V and 2 bases from J, with 5 bases between. The CDR3 protein is CSASHPGANVLTF. In nucleotides, the CDR3 is TGCAGTGCTAGCCATCCTGGGGCCAACGTCCTGACTTTC.

This clonotype was detected many times. V usage is TRBV7-2 and J usage is TRBJ2-1; D is uncertain. The V end was cut by 3 bases, the J end by 5 bases, with 11 bases between. CDR3 size: 14 residues. Germline CDR1 and CDR2: SGHTA and FQGNSA. The CDR3, as DNA: TGTGCCAGCAGCTTGAACCGGAACAACAATGAGCAGTTCTTC. Translating it yields CASSLNRNNNEQFF.

This clonotype turned up a few times. The chain combines TRBV29-1 with TRBJ2-5; unclear D gene. CDR3 size: 13 residues. Germline CDR1 is SQVTM and CDR2 is ANQGSEA. Between the trimmed V and J ends, which lost 7 bases and 5 bases, there was a span of 17 bases. Here the CDR3 reads CSGAPGHKETQYF. The CDR3, as DNA: TGCAGCGGAGCCCCGGGCCACAAGGAGACCCAGTACTTC.

This clonotype was seen more than once but under ten times. The rearrangement uses TRBV20-1 and TRBJ1-5; TRBD1 might be the D (6 bases). The CDR3 is 16 residues long. V was trimmed by 0 bases and J by 4 bases, leaving 16 bases between them. Germline V CDR1 and CDR2: DFQATT, SNEGSKA (reference sequence). DNA for the CDR3: TGCAGTGCTAGAGATTCGCGTGGGGGCGCAAATCAGCCCCAGCATTTT. Translated, it gives CSARDSRGGANQPQHF.

This clonotype was seen at least ten times. The J gene is TRBJ1-2, the V gene TRBV6-5, with D possibly TRBD1 on 6 matching bases. The germline V and J ends were trimmed by 0 bases and 8 bases, with 7 bases remaining between them. Germline loops: CDR1 MNHEY, CDR2 SVGAGI. CDR3 length: 12 amino acids. The CDR3 region is CASSYSGGGYTF. The CDR3 nucleotides are TGTGCCAGCAGTTACTCAGGGGGGGGCTACACCTTC.

This clonotype was observed at least ten times. J is TRBJ1-2 and V is TRBV12-3 or TRBV12-4; D is possibly TRBD1 (6 bases). This CDR3 comprises 13 residues. Trimming cost V 6 bases and J 2 bases, with 10 bases left between them. In DNA, the CDR3 is TGTGCCAGCAGAAGAGACAGGAACTATGGCTACACCTTC. Translating gives CASRRDRNYGYTF.

This CDR3 is CATSDLGQNTGELFF. CDR3 coding DNA: TGTGCCACCAGTGATTTGGGACAGAACACCGGGGAGCTGTTTTTT. V usage is TRBV24-1 and J usage is TRBJ2-2; a weak D match, TRBD1 (5 bases). V was pared by 0 bases and J by 1 base, with 5 bases between. The CDR3 totals 15 residues. Germline V gene data show CDR1 as KGHDR and CDR2 as SFDVKD.

This clonotype came up many times. The chain uses TRBV29-1 and TRBJ2-5, with 7 nucleotides matching TRBD2. CDR1 SQVTM and CDR2 ANQGSEA come from the germline V gene. The CDR3 loop spans 18 amino acids. Trimming at V came to 1 base and at J to 4 bases, leaving 18 bases not matched to a gene. The CDR3 spells CSVEGEAGQRGVAETQYF. CDR3 sequence (DNA): TGCAGCGTTGAAGGGGAGGCAGGGCAACGGGGGGTAGCAGAGACCCAGTACTTC. The complete variable domain, with remaining parts taken from reference TRBV29-1 and TRBJ2-5, reads SAVISQKPSRDICQRGTSLTIQCQVDSQVTMMFWYRQQPGQSLTLIATANQGSEATYESGFVIDKFPISRPNLTFSTLTVSNMSPEDSSIYLCSVEGEAGQRGVAETQYFGPGTRLLVL.

Of note for this clonotype: It may be a read error: a sequence one base away is much more abundant. This chain joins TRBV5-1 and TRBJ1-2, with D possibly being TRBD1 (6 bases). There are 13 residues in the CDR3. V lost 4 bases to trimming and J lost 7 bases, with 14 bases between them. Looked up from germline, CDR1 is SGHRS and CDR2 is YFSETQ. In DNA form, the CDR3 reads TGCGCCAGCAGCCCGCTACAGGGCTTTGGCTACACCTTC. Protein: CASSPLQGFGYTF.

This clonotype has at least ten counts. V and J are TRBV5-1 and TRBJ2-3, with D possibly matching TRBD1 (6 bases). The CDR3 extends over 18 amino acids. Trimming left V 1 base short and J 3 bases short, with 21 bases between. From germline, CDR1 is SGHRS and CDR2 YFSETQ. The CDR3 region has the DNA TGCGCCAGCAGCTTGATCCCCCAGGGGAGAGGGCTTACAGATACGCAGTATTTT. It encodes CASSLIPQGRGLTDTQYF. The full variable domain, completed using reference TRBV5-1 and TRBJ2-3, is KAGVTQTPRYLIKTRGQQVTLSCSPISGHRSVSWYQQTPGQGLQFLFEYFSETQRNKGNFPGRFSGRQFSNSRSEMNVSTLELGDSALYLCASSLIPQGRGLTDTQYFGPGTRLTVL.

This clonotype was detected ten times or more. The rearrangement links TRBV6-1 to TRBJ2-7, with D possibly being TRBD1 (5 bases). The germline V and J ends were trimmed by 3 bases and 2 bases, with 17 bases remaining between them. The CDR3 loop spans 16 amino acids. The germline CDR1 and CDR2 sequences are MNHNS and SASEGT. CDR3 amino acids: CASSEGYQGRTYEQYF. In nucleotides, the CDR3 is TGTGCCAGCAGTGAGGGCTACCAGGGCCGGACCTACGAGCAGTACTTC.

Concerning this clonotype itself: A read error may explain this, as a much larger clone is one base away. The chain couples TRBV7-9 to TRBJ1-1; a weak D match, TRBD1 (5 bases). Germline V gene data show CDR1 as SEHNR and CDR2 as FQNEAQ (reference sequence). The CDR3 runs to 14 residues. DNA of the CDR3: TGTGCCAGCAGCTTAGCAGGGGCCCCCACTGAAGCTTCCTTT. Translating it yields CASSLAGAPTEASF.

There are many counts of this clonotype. This chain connects TRBV20-1 to TRBJ1-2; 7 positions match TRBD1. CDR1 is DFQATT, CDR2 SNEGSKA, per germline (reference sequence). V lost 5 bases and J lost 4; bases outside the gene matches: 7. The CDR3 is made up of 13 amino acids. The CDR3 bases are TGCAGTGCTCTATACAGGGGACTCTATGGCTACACCTTC. Its translation is CSALYRGLYGYTF.